The 23 T cell receptor beta chains given below trace back to one sample, sequenced in a study of patients and donors after allogeneic stem cell transplantation (dated by TCRdb to the early 2020s). To prepare the library, RT-PCR was applied. The instrument was a NextSeq 550. In-frame beta chains were kept once TCRdb had trimmed the public reads at Q25 with fastp and called clones with MiXCR. Each CDR3 protein gets just one entry, which takes the most common genes and DNA from the rows behind it. The sample includes almost 90,000 distinct CDR3 sequences, with less than 5% observed a single time. 2% to 3% of the sample comes from the top ten. The material sequenced was blood, either unsorted or a sorted T cell fraction (not recorded which). Every receptor here comes from a human donor who was either an allogeneic HSCT recipient or a stem cell or donor lymphocyte infusion donor (not recorded which). It is not recorded whose cells these are; they may come from a transplant donor.

This clonotype was recorded at least ten times. V gene TRBV4-1 combines with J gene TRBJ2-6; tentative D call: TRBD2 (5 bases). Germline CDR1 reads MGHRA; CDR2 reads YSYEKL. The CDR3 consists of 17 residues. The V gene lost 5 bases and the J gene lost 4 bases, with 18 bases spanning the gap. The CDR3 reads CASSDQLRVRGANVLTF. The DNA for the CDR3 is TGCGCCAGCAGCGACCAACTGCGGGTTCGCGGGGCCAACGTCCTGACTTTC.

This clonotype has at least ten counts. The rearrangement uses TRBV28 and TRBJ2-5, with 9 positions matching TRBD1. The CDR3 has 14 amino acids. The junction had 5 bases not matched to a gene; V was cut back by 4 bases and J by 5 bases. Germline V gene lookup returns CDR1 MDHEN and CDR2 SYDVKM. The CDR3 spells CASSSGQGGETQYF. The CDR3 nucleotides read TGTGCCAGCAGTTCGGGACAGGGCGGGGAGACCCAGTACTTC.

This clonotype occurred many times. V gene TRBV20-1 combines with J gene TRBJ2-7, with D perhaps TRBD1 (6 bases). This CDR3 has 13 amino acids. Trimming pared 4 bases from V and 6 bases from J, leaving 16 bases between. The germline gives CDR1 DFQATT, CDR2 SNEGSKA (reference sequence). CDR3 DNA sequence: TGCAGTGCTAACAGGGACGCTTCTTCCGAGCAGTACTTC. It codes for CSANRDASSEQYF.

This clonotype occurred many times. The chain is built from TRBV20-1 and TRBJ1-5; D is ambiguous. The CDR3 has 15 amino acids. The germline CDR1 and CDR2 sequences are DFQATT and SNEGSKA (reference sequence). Trimming shortened V by 5 bases and J by 3 bases, and 17 bases separated the two germline ends. The CDR3 region is CSASLPDGINQPQHF. The CDR3 DNA sequence: TGCAGTGCTTCTCTTCCAGACGGAATCAATCAGCCCCAGCATTTT.

This clonotype was counted ten times or more. The chain joins TRBV27 to TRBJ2-7; 9 nucleotides match TRBD2. Germline loops: CDR1 MNHEY, CDR2 SMNVEV (reference sequence). The CDR3 sequence is 20 residues long. V gave up 2 bases and J gave up 1 base; unmatched junction bases: 18. The CDR3 DNA sequence: TGTGCCAGCAGTTTAAGGGCTGGACAGGCCGGGACTAGCTATTCCTACGAGCAGTACTTC. Protein product: CASSLRAGQAGTSYSYEQYF.

This clonotype has at least ten counts. This chain uses TRBV18 with TRBJ2-7, with 8 bases fitting TRBD1. Germline values: CDR1 KGHSH, CDR2 LQKENI. This CDR3 region has 15 residues. After removal of 3 bases from V and 4 bases from J, the junction contained 8 bases not matched to a gene. The CDR3 reads CASSPAGTGSYEQYF. DNA for the CDR3: TGTGCCAGCTCACCGGCCGGGACAGGAAGTTACGAGCAGTACTTC.

In this sample, this clonotype turned up many times. The J gene is TRBJ2-4, the V gene TRBV11-2, with a tentative D call TRBD1 (6 bases). This CDR3 spans 15 amino acids. Germline lookup yields CDR1 SGHAT and CDR2 FQNNGV. The V gene lost 0 bases and the J gene lost 9 bases, with 15 bases spanning the gap. CDR3 DNA sequence: TGTGCCAGCAGCTTAGAGCCAGGGGATACAAGCATTCAGTACTTC. Translating gives CASSLEPGDTSIQYF.

This clonotype was seen at least ten times. The V gene is TRBV20-1, the J gene TRBJ2-7, with TRBD2 matching over 8 bases. This CDR3 is built from 14 residues. Germline CDR1 is DFQATT and CDR2 is SNEGSKA (reference sequence). Trimming cost V 6 bases and J 0 bases; bases outside gene matches: 7. As DNA, the CDR3 is TGCAGTGCCAATAGCGGGACGACCTCCTACGAGCAGTACTTC. The encoded protein is CSANSGTTSYEQYF.

This clonotype has a count of ten or more. This chain joins TRBV28 and TRBJ2-1, with TRBD2 matching over 14 bases. With V trimmed by 6 bases and J by 4 bases, 2 bases remained unmatched. The CDR3 is 15 amino acids. The V gene's germline CDR1 is MDHEN and CDR2 SYDVKM. The CDR3 DNA reads as TGTGCCAGCAGCTGGACTAGCGGGAGGTACAATGAGCAGTTCTTC. It encodes CASSWTSGRYNEQFF.

This clonotype was counted ten times or more. V and J are TRBV12-3 or TRBV12-4 and TRBJ1-5; D unclear. V was shortened by 6 bases and J by 4 bases, with 10 bases between the two germline ends. The length of the CDR3 is 13 residues. CDR3 loop: CASRATGNQPQHF. In DNA, the CDR3 is TGTGCCAGCAGAGCAACGGGTAATCAGCCCCAGCATTTT.

This clonotype was observed many times. CDR3 in DNA: TGTGCCAGCAGCTCAACGGGTAGTTCAGGCACTGAAGCTTTCTTT. Encoded protein: CASSSTGSSGTEAFF. The gene calls are TRBV7-9 and TRBJ1-1; D gene ambiguous. CDR1 is SEHNR, CDR2 FQNEAQ, per germline (reference sequence). The CDR3 is 15 amino acids. V was pared by 4 bases and J by 4 bases, with 16 bases between. Filled out from reference TRBV7-9 and TRBJ1-1, the complete variable domain reads DTGVSQNPRHKITKRGQNVTFRCDPISEHNRLYWYRQTLGQGPEFLTYFQNEAQLEKSRLLSDRFSAERPKGSFSTLEIQRTEQGDSAMYLCASSSTGSSGTEAFFGQGTRLTVV.

This clonotype was seen repeatedly, ten times or more. The chain recombines TRBV12-3 or TRBV12-4 with TRBJ1-5; D not certain. The CDR3 is made up of 13 amino acids. The germline V and J ends were trimmed by 5 bases and 7 bases, with 12 bases remaining between them. The CDR3 coding sequence is TGTGCCAGCAGTCCAAGGAGGGAGCAGCCCCAGCATTTT. It codes for CASSPRREQPQHF.

This clonotype came up many times. The chain employs TRBV6-1 and TRBJ2-7; TRBD1 might be the D (5 bases). Germline CDR1 is MNHNS and CDR2 is SASEGT. Trimming took 3 bases from V and 4 from J, leaving 7 bases between them. This CDR3 is 12 amino acids long. The CDR3 is CASSEDIYEQYF. CDR3 DNA: TGTGCCAGCAGTGAGGACATTTACGAGCAGTACTTC.

J is TRBJ1-1 and V is TRBV12-3 or TRBV12-4; D not resolved. The CDR3 consists of 13 residues. V lost 6 bases and J 1 base, leaving 9 bases between the germline ends. Here the CDR3 DNA reads TGTGCCAGCAGGGTCTTACGGAACACTGAAGCTTTCTTT. It yields the protein CASRVLRNTEAFF.

This clonotype was picked up a small number of times. J is TRBJ1-1 and V is TRBV14; maybe TRBD1 (6 bases). Trimming cost V 0 bases and J 13 bases, with 15 bases left between them. In germline, CDR1 is SGHDN, CDR2 FVKESK. The CDR3 has 13 residues. The CDR3 loop reads CASSQDRSGVGFF. The CDR3, as DNA: TGTGCCAGCAGCCAAGATAGGTCAGGGGTTGGTTTCTTT.

This clonotype has ten or more counts. The rearrangement uses TRBV29-1 and TRBJ2-1; 8 nucleotides match TRBD2. Germline V gene sequence: CDR1 SQVTM, CDR2 ANQGSEA. This CDR3 contains 13 residues. The V segment lost 1 base and the J segment 6 bases; nucleotides outside the gene matches: 2. The CDR3 here is CSVEGTSRNEQFF. The CDR3 DNA reads as TGCAGCGTTGAAGGGACTAGCCGCAATGAGCAGTTCTTC.

This clonotype was picked up one time. The V call is TRBV6-1, the J call TRBJ1-5; D unclear. V was clipped by 9 bases and J by 2 bases, with 11 bases between them. Germline CDR1 and CDR2: MNHNS and SASEGT. CDR3 length equals 13 residues. This chain's CDR3 is CASRVLGNQPQHF. DNA of the CDR3: TGTGCCAGTAGGGTCCTTGGCAATCAGCCCCAGCATTTT.

At least ten counts were recorded for this clonotype. The J gene is TRBJ2-7, the V gene TRBV7-9, with D tentatively TRBD2 (6 bases). CDR3 length equals 17 residues. Trimming removed 5 bases from V and 2 bases from J, with 22 bases in between. Germline lookup yields CDR1 SEHNR and CDR2 FQNEAQ (reference sequence). The CDR3 DNA sequence: TGTGCCAGCAGCCCATCCCCCGGGACTGGGGGGACCTACGAGCAGTACTTC. Its protein product is CASSPSPGTGGTYEQYF.

At least ten counts were recorded for this clonotype. This chain links TRBV2 with TRBJ1-1; possible D gene TRBD1, 5 bases. Germline-derived CDR1 and CDR2 are SNHLY and FYNNEI. The length of the CDR3 is 19 residues. V was trimmed by 4 bases and J by 1 base, leaving 25 bases between them. This CDR3 reads CASSGGGVDPLTWNTEAFF. The CDR3 DNA reads as TGTGCCAGCAGTGGGGGGGGGGTAGACCCACTCACCTGGAACACTGAAGCTTTCTTT.

The chain links TRBV20-1 to TRBJ1-5; a weak D match, TRBD1 (5 bases). CDR1 DFQATT and CDR2 SNEGSKA come from the germline V gene (reference sequence). CDR3 length: 15 amino acids. Trimming removed 0 bases at V and 5 bases at J, with 14 bases between. The CDR3 loop reads CSAREVLGGDQPQHF. The DNA of the CDR3 is TGCAGTGCTAGAGAGGTTTTGGGGGGGGATCAGCCCCAGCATTTT.

This clonotype was picked up a small number of times. The V and J genes are TRBV18 and TRBJ2-7; perhaps TRBD2 as D (5 bases). Looked up from germline, CDR1 is KGHSH and CDR2 is LQKENI. The CDR3 is 14 residues long. V was cut by 2 bases and J by 5 bases, with 13 bases left in between. CDR3 region: CASSPGLGGDEQYF. CDR3 sequence (DNA): TGTGCCAGCTCACCAGGGCTAGGAGGAGACGAGCAGTACTTC.

This clonotype appeared a few times. The chain couples TRBV2 to TRBJ2-5, with 15 bases matching TRBD2. V gave up 6 bases and J gave up 5 bases; unmatched junction bases: 1. The length of the CDR3 is 14 residues. Germline CDR1 and CDR2: SNHLY and FYNNEI. The CDR3 sequence: CASSGTSGGETQYF. CDR3 nucleotide sequence: TGTGCCAGCAGCGGGACTAGCGGGGGGGAGACCCAGTACTTC.

This clonotype was counted ten times or more. The chain carries TRBV7-6 and TRBJ1-6, with D tentatively TRBD1 (6 bases). Germline assignment: CDR1 SGHVS and CDR2 FNYEAQ. V was trimmed by 5 bases and J by 8 bases, leaving 16 bases between them. The CDR3 spans 15 residues. The CDR3 sequence: CASSGRDTTHSPLHF. In DNA, the CDR3 is TGTGCCAGCAGCGGCCGGGACACCACTCATTCACCCCTCCACTTT.